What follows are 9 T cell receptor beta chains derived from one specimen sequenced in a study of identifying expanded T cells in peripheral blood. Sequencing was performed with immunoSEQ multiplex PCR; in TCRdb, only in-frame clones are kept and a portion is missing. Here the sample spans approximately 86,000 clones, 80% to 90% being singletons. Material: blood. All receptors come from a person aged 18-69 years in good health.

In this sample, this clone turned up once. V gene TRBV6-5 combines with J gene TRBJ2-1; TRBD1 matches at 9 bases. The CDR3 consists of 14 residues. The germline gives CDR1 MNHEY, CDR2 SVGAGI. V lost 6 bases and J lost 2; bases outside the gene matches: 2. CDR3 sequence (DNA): TGTGCCAGCAGAGGGACAGGGCCCTACAATGAGCAGTTCTTC. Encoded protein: CASRGTGPYNEQFF.

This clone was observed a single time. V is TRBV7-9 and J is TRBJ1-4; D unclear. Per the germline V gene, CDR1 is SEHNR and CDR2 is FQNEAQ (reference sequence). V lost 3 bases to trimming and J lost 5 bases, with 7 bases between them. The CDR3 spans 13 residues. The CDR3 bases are TGTGCCAGCAGCTTCTCCCCGAATGAAAAACTGTTTTTT. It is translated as CASSFSPNEKLFF.

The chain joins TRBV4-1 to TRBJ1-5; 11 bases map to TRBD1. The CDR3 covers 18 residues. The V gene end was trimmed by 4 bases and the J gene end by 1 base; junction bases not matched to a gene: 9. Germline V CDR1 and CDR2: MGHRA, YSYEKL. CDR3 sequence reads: CASSLGTGGRGSNQPQHF. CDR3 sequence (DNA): TGCGCCAGCAGCCTGGGGACAGGGGGTCGAGGGAGCAATCAGCCCCAGCATTTT.

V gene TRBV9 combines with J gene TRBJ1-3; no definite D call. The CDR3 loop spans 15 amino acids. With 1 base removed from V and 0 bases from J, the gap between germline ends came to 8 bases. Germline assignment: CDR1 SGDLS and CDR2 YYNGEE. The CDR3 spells CASSVSADSGNTIYF. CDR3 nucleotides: TGTGCCAGCAGCGTAAGTGCTGACTCTGGAAACACCATATATTTT.

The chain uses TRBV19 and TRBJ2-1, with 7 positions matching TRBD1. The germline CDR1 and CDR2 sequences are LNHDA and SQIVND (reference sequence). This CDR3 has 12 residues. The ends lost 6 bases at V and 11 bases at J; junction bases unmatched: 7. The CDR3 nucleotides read TGTGCCAGTAGCACCTACAGGGGCAAGCAGTTCTTC. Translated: CASSTYRGKQFF.

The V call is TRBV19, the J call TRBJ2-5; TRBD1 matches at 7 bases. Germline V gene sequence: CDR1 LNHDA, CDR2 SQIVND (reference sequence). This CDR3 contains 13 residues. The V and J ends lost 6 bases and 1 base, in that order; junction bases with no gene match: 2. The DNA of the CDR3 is TGTGCCAGTAGGGGGACAGCCCAAGAGACCCAGTACTTC. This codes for CASRGTAQETQYF.

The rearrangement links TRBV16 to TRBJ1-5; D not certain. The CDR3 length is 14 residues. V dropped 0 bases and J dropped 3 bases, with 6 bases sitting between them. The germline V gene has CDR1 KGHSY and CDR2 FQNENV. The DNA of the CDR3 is TGTGCCAGCAGCCAATCGCAGACCAATCAGCCCCAGCATTTT. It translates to CASSQSQTNQPQHF.

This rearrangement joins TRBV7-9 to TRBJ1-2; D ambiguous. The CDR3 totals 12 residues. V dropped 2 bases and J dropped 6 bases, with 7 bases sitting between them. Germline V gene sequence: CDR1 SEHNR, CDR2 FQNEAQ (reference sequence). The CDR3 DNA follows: TGTGCCAGCAGCTTATTTGGAGATGGCTACACCTTC. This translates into CASSLFGDGYTF.

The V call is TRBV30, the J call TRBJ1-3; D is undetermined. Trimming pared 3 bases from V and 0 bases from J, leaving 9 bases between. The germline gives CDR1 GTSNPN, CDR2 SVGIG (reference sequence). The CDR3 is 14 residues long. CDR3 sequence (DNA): TGTGCCTGGAGAAAAATGAGCTCTGGAAACACCATATATTTT. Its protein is CAWRKMSSGNTIYF.